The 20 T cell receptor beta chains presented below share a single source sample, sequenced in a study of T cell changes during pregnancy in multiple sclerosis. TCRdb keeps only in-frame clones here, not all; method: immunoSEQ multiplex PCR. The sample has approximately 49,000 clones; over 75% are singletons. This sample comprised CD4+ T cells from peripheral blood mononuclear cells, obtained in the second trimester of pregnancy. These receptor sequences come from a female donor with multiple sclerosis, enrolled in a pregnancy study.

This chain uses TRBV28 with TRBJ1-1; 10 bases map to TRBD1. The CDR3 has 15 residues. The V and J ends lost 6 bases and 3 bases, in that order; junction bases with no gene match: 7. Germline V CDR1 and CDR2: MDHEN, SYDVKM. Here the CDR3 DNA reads TGTGCCAGCAGCCCGGGACAGGGGACGGACACTGAAGCTTTCTTT. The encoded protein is CASSPGQGTDTEAFF.

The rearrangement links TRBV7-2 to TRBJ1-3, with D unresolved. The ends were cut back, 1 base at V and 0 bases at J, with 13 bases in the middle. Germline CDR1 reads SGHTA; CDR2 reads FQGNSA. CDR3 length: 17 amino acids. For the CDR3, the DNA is TGTGCCAGCAGCTTAGGCCCCCCGATGAGCTCTGGAAACACCATATATTTT. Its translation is CASSLGPPMSSGNTIYF.

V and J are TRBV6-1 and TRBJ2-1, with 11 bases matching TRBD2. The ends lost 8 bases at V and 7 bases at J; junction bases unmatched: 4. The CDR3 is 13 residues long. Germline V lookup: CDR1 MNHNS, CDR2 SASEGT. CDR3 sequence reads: CASGLAGGNEQFF. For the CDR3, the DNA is TGTGCCAGCGGACTAGCGGGCGGGAATGAGCAGTTCTTC.

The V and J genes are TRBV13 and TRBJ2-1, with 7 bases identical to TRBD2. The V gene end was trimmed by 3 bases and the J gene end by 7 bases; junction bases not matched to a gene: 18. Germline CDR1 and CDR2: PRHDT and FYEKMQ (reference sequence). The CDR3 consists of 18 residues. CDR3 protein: CASSLADLGGSLGNEQFF. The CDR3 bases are TGTGCCAGCAGCTTGGCAGACTTGGGAGGGTCTTTAGGGAATGAGCAGTTCTTC. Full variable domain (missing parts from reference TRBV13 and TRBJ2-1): AAGVIQSPRHLIKEKRETATLKCYPIPRHDTVYWYQQGPGQDPQFLISFYEKMQSDKGSIPDRFSAQQFSDYHSELNMSSLELGDSALYFCASSLADLGGSLGNEQFFGPGTRLTVL.

The CDR3 region is CASSLDGREPSYEQYF. The CDR3 region has the DNA TGTGCCAGCAGCTTAGACGGCCGGGAGCCGTCCTACGAGCAGTACTTC. This sequence joins TRBV11-3 and TRBJ2-7; tentative D call: TRBD2 (6 bases). Looked up from germline, CDR1 is SGHNT and CDR2 is YENEEA. Trimming left V 0 bases short and J 1 base short, with 13 bases between. The CDR3 is 16 residues long.

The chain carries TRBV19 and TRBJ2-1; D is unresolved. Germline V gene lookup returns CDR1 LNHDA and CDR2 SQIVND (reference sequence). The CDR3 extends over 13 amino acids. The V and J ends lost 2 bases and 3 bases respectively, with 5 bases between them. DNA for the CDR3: TGTGCCAGTAGTATAAACAGCTACAATGAGCAGTTCTTC. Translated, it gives CASSINSYNEQFF.

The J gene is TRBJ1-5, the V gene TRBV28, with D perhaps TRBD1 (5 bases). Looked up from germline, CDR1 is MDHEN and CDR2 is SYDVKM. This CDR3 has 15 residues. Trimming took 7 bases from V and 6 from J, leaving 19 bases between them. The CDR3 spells CASNYGEGRVQPQHF. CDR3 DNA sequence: TGTGCCAGCAACTATGGTGAGGGGAGGGTTCAGCCCCAGCATTTT. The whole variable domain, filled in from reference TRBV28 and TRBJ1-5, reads DVKVTQSSRYLVKRTGEKVFLECVQDMDHENMFWYRQDPGLGLRLIYFSYDVKMKEKGDIPEGYSVSREKKERFSLILESASTNQTSMYLCASNYGEGRVQPQHFGDGTRLSIL.

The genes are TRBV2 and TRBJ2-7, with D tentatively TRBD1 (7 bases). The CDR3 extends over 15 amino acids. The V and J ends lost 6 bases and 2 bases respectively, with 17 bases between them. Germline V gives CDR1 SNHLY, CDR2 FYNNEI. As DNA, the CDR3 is TGTGCCAGCAGAGCCCAGGGGGGCATAACCTACGAGCAGTACTTC. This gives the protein CASRAQGGITYEQYF. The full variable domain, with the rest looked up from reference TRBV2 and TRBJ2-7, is EPEVTQTPSHQVTQMGQEVILRCVPISNHLYFYWYRQILGQKVEFLVSFYNNEISEKSEIFDDQFSVERPDGSNFTLKIRSTKLEDSAMYFCASRAQGGITYEQYFGPGTRLTVT.

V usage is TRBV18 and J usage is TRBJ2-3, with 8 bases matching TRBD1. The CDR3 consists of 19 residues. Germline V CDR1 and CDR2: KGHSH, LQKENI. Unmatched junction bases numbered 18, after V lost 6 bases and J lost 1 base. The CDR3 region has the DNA TGTGCCAGCTCCCCGAATCAACTATCGCAGGGGGCTGGCACAGATACGCAGTATTTT. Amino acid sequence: CASSPNQLSQGAGTDTQYF.

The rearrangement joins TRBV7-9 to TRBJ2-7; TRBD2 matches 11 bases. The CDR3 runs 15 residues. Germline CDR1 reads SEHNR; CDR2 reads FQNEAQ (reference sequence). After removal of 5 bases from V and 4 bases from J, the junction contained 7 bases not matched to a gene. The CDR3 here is CASSPGLAEPYEQYF. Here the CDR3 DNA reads TGTGCCAGCAGCCCGGGACTAGCGGAACCATACGAGCAGTACTTC.

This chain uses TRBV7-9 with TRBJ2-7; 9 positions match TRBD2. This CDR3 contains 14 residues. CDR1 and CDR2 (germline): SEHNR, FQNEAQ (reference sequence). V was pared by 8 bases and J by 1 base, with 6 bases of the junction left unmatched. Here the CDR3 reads CASRLRGGSYEQYF. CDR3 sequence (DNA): TGTGCCAGCCGCCTGCGGGGGGGTTCCTACGAGCAGTACTTC.

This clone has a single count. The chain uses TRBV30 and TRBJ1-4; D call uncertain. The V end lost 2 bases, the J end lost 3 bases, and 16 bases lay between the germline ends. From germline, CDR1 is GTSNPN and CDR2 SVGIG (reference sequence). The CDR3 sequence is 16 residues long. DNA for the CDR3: TGTGCCTGGAGTATCAGGAAGAGCGGTTCTAATGAAAAACTGTTTTTT. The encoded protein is CAWSIRKSGSNEKLFF.

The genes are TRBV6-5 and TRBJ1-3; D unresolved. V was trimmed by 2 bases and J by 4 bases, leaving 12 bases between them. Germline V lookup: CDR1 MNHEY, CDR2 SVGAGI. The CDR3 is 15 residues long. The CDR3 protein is CASSYAGAIGNTIYF. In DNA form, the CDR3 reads TGTGCCAGCAGTTACGCCGGAGCCATCGGAAACACCATATATTTT.

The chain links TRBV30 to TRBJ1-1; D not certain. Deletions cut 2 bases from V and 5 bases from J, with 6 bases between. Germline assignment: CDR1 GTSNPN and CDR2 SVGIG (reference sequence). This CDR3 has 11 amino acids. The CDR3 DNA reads TGTGCCTGGAGTTCCCCGACTGAAGCTTTCTTT. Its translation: CAWSSPTEAFF. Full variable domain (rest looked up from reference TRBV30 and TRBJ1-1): SQTIHQWPATLVQPVGSPLSLECTVEGTSNPNLYWYRQAAGRGLQLLFYSVGIGQISSEVPQNLSASRPQDRQFILSSKKLLLSDSGFYLCAWSSPTEAFFGQGTRLTVV.

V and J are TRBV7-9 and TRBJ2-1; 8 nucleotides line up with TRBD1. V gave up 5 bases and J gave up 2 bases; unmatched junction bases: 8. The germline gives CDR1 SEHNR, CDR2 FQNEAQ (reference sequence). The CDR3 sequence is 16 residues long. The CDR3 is CASSATGGNPYNEQFF. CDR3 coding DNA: TGTGCCAGCAGCGCAACAGGGGGTAATCCCTACAATGAGCAGTTCTTC.

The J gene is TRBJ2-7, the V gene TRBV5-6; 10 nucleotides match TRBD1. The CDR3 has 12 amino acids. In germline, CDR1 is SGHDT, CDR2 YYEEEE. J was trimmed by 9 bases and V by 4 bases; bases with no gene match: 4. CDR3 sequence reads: CASSMTGGVQYF. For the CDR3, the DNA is TGTGCCAGCAGCATGACAGGGGGCGTGCAGTACTTC.

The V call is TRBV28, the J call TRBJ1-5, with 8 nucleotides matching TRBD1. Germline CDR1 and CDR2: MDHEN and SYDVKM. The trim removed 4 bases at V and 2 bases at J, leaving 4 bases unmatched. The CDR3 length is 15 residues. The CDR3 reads CASSSGQGGNQPQHF. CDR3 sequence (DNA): TGTGCCAGCAGTTCCGGACAGGGCGGCAATCAGCCCCAGCATTTT.

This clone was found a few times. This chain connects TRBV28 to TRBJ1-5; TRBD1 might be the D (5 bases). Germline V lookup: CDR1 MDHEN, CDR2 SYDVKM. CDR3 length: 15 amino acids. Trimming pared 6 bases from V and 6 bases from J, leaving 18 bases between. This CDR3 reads CASRDLTQGPQPQHF. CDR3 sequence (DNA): TGTGCCAGCAGGGACCTGACGCAGGGTCCTCAGCCCCAGCATTTT.

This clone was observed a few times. CDR3 in amino acids: CATSFLDSSNQPQHF. In nucleotides, the CDR3 is TGTGCCACCTCCTTTCTAGACAGTAGCAATCAGCCCCAGCATTTT. The rearrangement joins TRBV6-1 to TRBJ1-5, with D perhaps TRBD1 (5 bases). This CDR3 is built from 15 residues. Germline loops: CDR1 MNHNS, CDR2 SASEGT. The V end was cut by 10 bases, the J end by 0 bases, with 16 bases between.

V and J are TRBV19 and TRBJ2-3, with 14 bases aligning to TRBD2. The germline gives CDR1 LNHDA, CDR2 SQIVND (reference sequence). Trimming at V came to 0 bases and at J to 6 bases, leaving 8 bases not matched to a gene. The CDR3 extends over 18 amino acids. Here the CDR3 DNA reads TGTGCCAGTAGTATAGACCCCGGACTAGCGGGAGGAAGGGATACGCAGTATTTT. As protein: CASSIDPGLAGGRDTQYF. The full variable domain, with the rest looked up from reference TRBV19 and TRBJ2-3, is DGGITQSPKYLFRKEGQNVTLSCEQNLNHDAMYWYRQDPGQGLRLIYYSQIVNDFQKGDIAEGYSVSREKKESFPLTVTSAQKNPTAFYLCASSIDPGLAGGRDTQYFGPGTRLTVL.